The clone carrying this T cell receptor beta chain has a count of ten or more. Its antigen is as yet unknown. The data were taken from a study of regulatory T cells in long-lasting Graves disease. Described time point: newly diagnosed GD, antithyroid drugs for less than 3 months. Scientists built the TCR library using RNA that was extracted from PBMCs. Germline V lookup: CDR1 SGHAT, CDR2 FQDESV (reference sequence). The CDR3 length is 16 residues. Trimming took off 5 bases at V and 5 bases at J, with 22 bases between the two ends. Arm-PCR of CDR3 regions with iRepertoire HTBI primers generated TCR beta libraries. Using its own MiXCR run on the multiplex PCR reads, TCRdb lists one record per CDR3 protein. The profile covers some 400,000 distinct CDR3 sequences, with about 16% appearing a single time and 16% taken by the ten largest. Findings of the study overall: Patients with persistent disease showed a bias toward TRBV28, TRBJ1-2 and TRBJ2-5.

The same specimen was also included in a second study, on T cells in Graves' hyperthyroidism and ophthalmopathy.

This receptor was taken from a woman aged 25 to 45 with Graves disease. The sequences come from peripheral blood mononuclear cells (PBMCs), collected at new diagnosis, from a patient treated with antithyroid drugs. The chain couples TRBV11-1 to TRBJ2-7; a possible D gene is TRBD1 (5 bases). CDR3 in amino acids: CASSPRTIAQSDEQYF. CDR3 bases: TGTGCCAGCAGCCCCCGGACAATAGCCCAATCGGACGAGCAGTACTTC.